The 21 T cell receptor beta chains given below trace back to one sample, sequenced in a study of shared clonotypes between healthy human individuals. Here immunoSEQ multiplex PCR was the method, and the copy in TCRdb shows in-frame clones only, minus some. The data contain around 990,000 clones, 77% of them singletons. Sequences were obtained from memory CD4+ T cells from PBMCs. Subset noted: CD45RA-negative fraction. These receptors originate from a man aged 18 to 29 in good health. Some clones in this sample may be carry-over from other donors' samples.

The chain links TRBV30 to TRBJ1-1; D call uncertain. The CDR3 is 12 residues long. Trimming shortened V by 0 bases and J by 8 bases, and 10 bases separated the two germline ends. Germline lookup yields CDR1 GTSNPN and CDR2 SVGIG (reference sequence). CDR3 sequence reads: CAWSVGESEAFF. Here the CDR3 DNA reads TGTGCCTGGAGTGTCGGAGAGAGCGAAGCTTTCTTT.

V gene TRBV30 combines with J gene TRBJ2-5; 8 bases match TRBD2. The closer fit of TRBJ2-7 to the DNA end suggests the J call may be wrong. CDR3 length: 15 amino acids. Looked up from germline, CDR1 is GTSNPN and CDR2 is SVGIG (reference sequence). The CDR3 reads CAWSPPSSGSYEQYF. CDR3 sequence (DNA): TGTGCCTGGAGTCCACCTTCTAGCGGGTCCTACGAGCAGTACTTC.

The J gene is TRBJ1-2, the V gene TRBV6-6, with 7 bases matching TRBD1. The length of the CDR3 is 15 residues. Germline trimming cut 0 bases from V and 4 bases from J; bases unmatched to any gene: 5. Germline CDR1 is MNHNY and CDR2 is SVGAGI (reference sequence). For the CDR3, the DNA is TGTGCCAGCAGTTACTCGCTAACAGGGGCCTATGGCTACACCTTC. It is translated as CASSYSLTGAYGYTF.

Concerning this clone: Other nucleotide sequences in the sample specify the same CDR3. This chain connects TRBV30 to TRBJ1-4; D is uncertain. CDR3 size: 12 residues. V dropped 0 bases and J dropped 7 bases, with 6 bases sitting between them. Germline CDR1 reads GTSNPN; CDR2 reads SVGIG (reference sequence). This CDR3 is CAWSVGGEKLFF. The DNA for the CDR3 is TGTGCCTGGAGTGTAGGCGGTGAAAAACTGTTTTTT. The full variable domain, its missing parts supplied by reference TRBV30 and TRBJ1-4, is SQTIHQWPATLVQPVGSPLSLECTVEGTSNPNLYWYRQAAGRGLQLLFYSVGIGQISSEVPQNLSASRPQDRQFILSSKKLLLSDSGFYLCAWSVGGEKLFFGSGTQLSVL.

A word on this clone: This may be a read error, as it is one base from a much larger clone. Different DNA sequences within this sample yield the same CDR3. This CDR3 reads CASSLTGGNQPQHF. The CDR3 nucleotides are TGTGCCAGCAGCTTGACAGGGGGCAATCAGCCCCAGCATTTT. This sequence joins TRBV6-5 and TRBJ1-5, with 8 bases aligning to TRBD1. The CDR3 totals 14 residues. The V segment lost 6 bases and the J segment 2 bases; nucleotides outside the gene matches: 3. The germline V gene encodes CDR1 MNHEY and CDR2 SVGAGI.

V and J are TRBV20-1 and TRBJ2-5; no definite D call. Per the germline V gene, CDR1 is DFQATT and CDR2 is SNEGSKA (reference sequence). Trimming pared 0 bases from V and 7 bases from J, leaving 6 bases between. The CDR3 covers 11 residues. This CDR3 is CSARELATQYF. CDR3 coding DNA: TGCAGTGCTAGAGAGTTGGCGACCCAGTACTTC.

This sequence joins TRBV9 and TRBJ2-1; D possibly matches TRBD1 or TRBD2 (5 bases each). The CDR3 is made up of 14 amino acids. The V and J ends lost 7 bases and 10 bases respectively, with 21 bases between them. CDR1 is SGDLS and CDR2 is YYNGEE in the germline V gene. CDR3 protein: CASAQYGASIEQFF. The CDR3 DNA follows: TGTGCCAGCGCCCAATACGGGGCCAGCATCGAGCAGTTCTTC. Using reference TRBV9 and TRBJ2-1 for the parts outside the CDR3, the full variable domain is DSGVTQTPKHLITATGQRVTLRCSPRSGDLSVYWYQQSLDQGLQFLIQYYNGEERAKGNILERFSAQQFPDLHSELNLSSLELGDSALYFCASAQYGASIEQFFGPGTRLTVL.

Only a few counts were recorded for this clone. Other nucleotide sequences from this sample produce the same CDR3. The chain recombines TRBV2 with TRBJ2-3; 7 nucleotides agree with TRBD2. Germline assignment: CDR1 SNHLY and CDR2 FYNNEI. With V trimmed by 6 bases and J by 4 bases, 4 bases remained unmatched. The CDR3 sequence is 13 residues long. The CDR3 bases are TGTGCCAGCAGCGGACTAGTCTCAGATACGCAGTATTTT. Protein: CASSGLVSDTQYF.

Here the CDR3 reads CASSLGTGGKLFF. The CDR3 coding sequence is TGTGCCAGCAGCTTAGGTACAGGGGGAAAACTGTTTTTT. The chain uses TRBV7-2 and TRBJ1-4, with 8 bases identical to TRBD1. This CDR3 is built from 13 residues. Germline CDR1 and CDR2: SGHTA and FQGNSA. V gave up 1 base and J gave up 10 bases; unmatched junction bases: 2.

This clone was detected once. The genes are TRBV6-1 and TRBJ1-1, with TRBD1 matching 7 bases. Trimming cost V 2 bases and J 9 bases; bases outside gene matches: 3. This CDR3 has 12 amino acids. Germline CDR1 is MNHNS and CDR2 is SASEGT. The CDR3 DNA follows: TGTGCCAGCAGTGAAAGGGGGCAGAAAGCTTTCTTT. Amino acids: CASSERGQKAFF.

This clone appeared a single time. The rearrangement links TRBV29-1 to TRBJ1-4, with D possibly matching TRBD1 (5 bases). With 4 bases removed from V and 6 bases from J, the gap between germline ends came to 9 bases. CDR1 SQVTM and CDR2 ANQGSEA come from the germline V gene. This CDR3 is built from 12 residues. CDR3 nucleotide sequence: TGCAGCGTTGCAGGGAGGGATGAAAAACTGTTTTTT. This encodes CSVAGRDEKLFF.

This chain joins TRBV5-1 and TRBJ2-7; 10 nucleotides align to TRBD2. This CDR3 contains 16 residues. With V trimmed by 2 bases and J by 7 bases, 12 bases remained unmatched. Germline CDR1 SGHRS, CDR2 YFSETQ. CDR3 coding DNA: TGCGCCAGCAGCTTCGCCCGACTAGCGGGTGAGGAGGAGCAGTACTTC. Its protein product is CASSFARLAGEEEQYF.

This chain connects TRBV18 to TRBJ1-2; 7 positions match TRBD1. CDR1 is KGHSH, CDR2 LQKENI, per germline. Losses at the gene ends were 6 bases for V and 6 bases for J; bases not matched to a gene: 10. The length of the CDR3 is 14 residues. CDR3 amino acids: CASSHKQGMDGYTF. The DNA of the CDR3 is TGTGCCAGCTCTCATAAACAGGGGATGGATGGCTACACCTTC.

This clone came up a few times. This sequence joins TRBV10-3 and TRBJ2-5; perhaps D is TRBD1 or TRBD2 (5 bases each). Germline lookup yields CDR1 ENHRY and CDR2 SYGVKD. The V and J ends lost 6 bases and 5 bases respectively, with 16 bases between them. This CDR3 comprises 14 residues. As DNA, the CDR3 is TGTGCCATCAGAGGCTCCGGGGACGGGGAGACCCAGTACTTC. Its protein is CAIRGSGDGETQYF.

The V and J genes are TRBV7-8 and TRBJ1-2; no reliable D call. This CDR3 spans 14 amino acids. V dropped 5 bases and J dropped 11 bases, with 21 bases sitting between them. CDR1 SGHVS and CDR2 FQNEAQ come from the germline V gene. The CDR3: CASSLRLQAMRYTF. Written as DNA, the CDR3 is TGTGCCAGCAGCCTGCGACTCCAGGCTATGCGGTACACCTTC.

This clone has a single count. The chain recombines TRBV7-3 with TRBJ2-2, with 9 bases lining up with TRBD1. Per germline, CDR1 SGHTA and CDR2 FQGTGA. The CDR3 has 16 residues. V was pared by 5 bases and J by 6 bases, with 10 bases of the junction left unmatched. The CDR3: CASSPSWDRVPGELFF. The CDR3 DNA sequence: TGTGCCAGCAGCCCAAGCTGGGACAGGGTACCCGGGGAGCTGTTTTTT.

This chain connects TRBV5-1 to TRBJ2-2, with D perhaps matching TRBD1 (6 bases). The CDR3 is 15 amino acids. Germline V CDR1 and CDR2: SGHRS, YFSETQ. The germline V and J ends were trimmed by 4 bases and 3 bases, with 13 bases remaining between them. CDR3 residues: CASSQKAGDTGELFF. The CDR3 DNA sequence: TGCGCCAGCAGCCAGAAGGCAGGGGACACCGGGGAGCTGTTTTTT.

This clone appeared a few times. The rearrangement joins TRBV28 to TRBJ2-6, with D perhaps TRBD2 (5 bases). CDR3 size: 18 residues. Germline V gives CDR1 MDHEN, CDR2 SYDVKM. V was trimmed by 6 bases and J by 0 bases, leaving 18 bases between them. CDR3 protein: CASSPTGENNSGANVLTF. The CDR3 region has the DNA TGTGCCAGCAGCCCCACCGGGGAAAACAACTCTGGGGCCAACGTCCTGACTTTC.

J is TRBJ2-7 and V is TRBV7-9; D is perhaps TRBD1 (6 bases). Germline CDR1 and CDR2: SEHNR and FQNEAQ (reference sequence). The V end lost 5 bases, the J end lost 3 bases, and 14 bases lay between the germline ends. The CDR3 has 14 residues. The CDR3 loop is CASSRQGTVYEQYF. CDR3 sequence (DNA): TGTGCCAGCAGCCGTCAGGGGACCGTCTACGAGCAGTACTTC.

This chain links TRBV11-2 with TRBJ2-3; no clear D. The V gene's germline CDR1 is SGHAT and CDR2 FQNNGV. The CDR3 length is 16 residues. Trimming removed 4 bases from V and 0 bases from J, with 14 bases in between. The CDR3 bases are TGTGCCAGCAGCTCGCCGGTAGGCGTTAGCACAGATACGCAGTATTTT. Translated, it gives CASSSPVGVSTDTQYF.

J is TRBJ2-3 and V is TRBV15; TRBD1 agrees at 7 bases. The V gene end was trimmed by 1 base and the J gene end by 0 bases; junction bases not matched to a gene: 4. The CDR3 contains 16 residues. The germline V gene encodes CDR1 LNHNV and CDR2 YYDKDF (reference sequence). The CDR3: CATSRGGGSSTDTQYF. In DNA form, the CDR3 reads TGTGCCACCAGCAGAGGAGGGGGCTCTAGCACAGATACGCAGTATTTT.